The clone carrying this TCR beta chain appeared a single time. The sample belongs to a study of OX40 agonist ivuxolimab in advanced cancers. Study at large: In three patients, partial responses were observed, one with hepatocellular carcinoma and two with cutaneous melanoma.

The repertoire was sequenced with immunoSEQ multiplex PCR; TCRdb's copy has only in-frame clones and lacks some. Here the sample spans about 80,000 clones, roughly 89% being singletons. CDR3 length: 15 residues. V shed 4 bases and J 0 bases; nucleotides not matched to a gene: 7. The germline CDR1 and CDR2 sequences are SGHNT and YYREEE (reference sequence). The sample was CD4+ or CD8+ T cells sorted from blood, taken in a trial of the OX40 agonist ivuxolimab. The chain carries TRBV5-4 and TRBJ2-7, with TRBD2 identical over 7 bases. This receptor was obtained from an adult with an advanced solid tumor such as melanoma, head and neck, liver or kidney cancer. DNA for the CDR3: TGTGCCAGCAGCGACGGGGGGTCTAGCTCCTACGAGCAGTACTTC. It is translated as CASSDGGSSSYEQYF.